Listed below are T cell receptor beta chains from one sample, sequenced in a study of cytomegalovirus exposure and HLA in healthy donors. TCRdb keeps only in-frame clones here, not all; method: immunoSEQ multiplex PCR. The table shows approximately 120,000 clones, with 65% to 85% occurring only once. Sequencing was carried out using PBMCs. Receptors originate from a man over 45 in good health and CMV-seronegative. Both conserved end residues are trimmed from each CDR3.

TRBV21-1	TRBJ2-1	ASSRGWTSGFKYNEQF
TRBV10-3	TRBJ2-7	ATGTGGTTYEQY
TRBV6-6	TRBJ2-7	ASSRHQGFEQY
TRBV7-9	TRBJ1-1	ASSEGQGRTTEAF
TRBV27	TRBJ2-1	ASREGGTASYNEQF
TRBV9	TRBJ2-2	ASSPSTGIVTGELF
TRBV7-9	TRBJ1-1	ASSFGQVNTEAF
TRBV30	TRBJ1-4	AWAGRTNEKLF
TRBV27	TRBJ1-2	ASSLTPMDGPGSYGYT
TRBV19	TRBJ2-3	ASRSGTGASTDTQY
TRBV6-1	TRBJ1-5	ASSDIYSSNQPQH
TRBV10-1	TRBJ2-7	ASPGQGNYEQY
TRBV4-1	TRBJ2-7	ASSQDFSGLSLPSGYEQY
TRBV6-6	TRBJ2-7	ASSYGAGTGYEQY
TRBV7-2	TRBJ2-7	ASSLAPTGGYEQY
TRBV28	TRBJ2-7	ASSLIAETRYEQY
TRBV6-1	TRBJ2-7	ASGTPRTGSYEQY
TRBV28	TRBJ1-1	ASTVTGGARSTEAF
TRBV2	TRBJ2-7	ASSDQRQSYEQY
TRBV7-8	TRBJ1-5	ASSPAWNQPQH
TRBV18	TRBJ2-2	ASSSHRLELGTGELF
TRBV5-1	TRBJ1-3	ASSTGDNSGNTIY
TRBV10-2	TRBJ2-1	ASSSSGRHIGEQF
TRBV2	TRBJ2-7	ASSQLAGGPYEQY